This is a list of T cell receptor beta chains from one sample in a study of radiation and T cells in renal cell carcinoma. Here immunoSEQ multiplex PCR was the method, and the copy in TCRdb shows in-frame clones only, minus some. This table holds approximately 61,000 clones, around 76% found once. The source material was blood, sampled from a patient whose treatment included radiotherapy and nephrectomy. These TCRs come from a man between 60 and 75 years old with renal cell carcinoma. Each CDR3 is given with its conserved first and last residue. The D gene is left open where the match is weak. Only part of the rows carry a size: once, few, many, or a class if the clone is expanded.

CASSVGSSTDTQYF	TGTGCCAGCAGCGTAGGCAGTTCCACAGATACGCAGTATTTT	.	TRBJ2-3	TRBV9	.
CASSLSSTQETQYF	TGTGCCAGCAGCTTAAGCTCGACACAAGAGACCCAGTACTTC	.	TRBJ2-5	TRBV7-3	.
CASSIPRDRSSGANVLTF	TGTGCCAGTAGTATACCACGGGACAGGAGCTCTGGGGCCAACGTCCTGACTTTC	TRBD1	TRBJ2-6	TRBV19	.
CASSSPLRGRREAFF	TGTGCCAGCAGTTCGCCGCTCAGGGGGCGAAGGGAAGCTTTCTTT	TRBD1	TRBJ1-1	TRBV27	.
CASTLAGIYNEQFF	TGTGCCAGCACACTAGCGGGAATTTACAATGAGCAGTTCTTC	TRBD2	TRBJ2-1	TRBV11-1	.
CASSVAGIAGGTHEQYF	TGTGCCAGCAGCGTAGCGGGGATAGCGGGGGGGACCCACGAGCAGTACTTC	TRBD2	TRBJ2-7	TRBV7-2	.
CASSLGRGNEQFF	TGCGCCAGCAGCTTAGGTCGGGGCAATGAGCAGTTCTTC	.	TRBJ2-1	TRBV5-1	.
CASSESQATNYGYTF	TGCGCCAGCAGTGAGTCCCAGGCCACTAACTATGGCTACACCTTC	.	TRBJ1-2	TRBV10-1	many
CASSVGVSGGYEQYF	TGTGCCAGCAGCGTAGGGGTTAGCGGGGGGTACGAGCAGTACTTC	TRBD2	TRBJ2-7	TRBV9	.
CASSLYEETQYF	TGCGCCAGCAGCTTGTATGAAGAGACCCAGTACTTC	.	TRBJ2-5	TRBV5-1	.
CASSDEETQYF	TGTGCCAGCAGCGACGAGGAGACCCAGTACTTC	.	TRBJ2-5	TRBV9	few
CASSIGTGSYGYTF	TGTGCCAGTAGTATAGGGACAGGGAGCTATGGCTACACCTTC	TRBD1	TRBJ1-2	TRBV19	.
CASSMGPMNTEAFF	TGTGCCAGTAGTATGGGACCCATGAACACTGAAGCTTTCTTT	.	TRBJ1-1	TRBV19	.
CASGIFGNTEAFF	TGTGCTAGTGGTATATTTGGGAACACTGAAGCTTTCTTT	.	TRBJ1-1	TRBV12-5	.
CASSIVGGQYGYTF	TGTGCCAGTAGTATAGTCGGGGGACAGTATGGCTACACCTTC	TRBD1	TRBJ1-2	TRBV19	.
CAISDRGLGTQHF	TGTGCCATCAGTGACAGGGGGCTTGGGACCCAGCATTTT	TRBD1	TRBJ1-5	TRBV10-3	.
CASSLGPNSPLHF	TGTGCCAGCAGCCTCGGGCCGAATTCACCCCTCCACTTT	.	TRBJ1-6	TRBV2	.
CASSPHGHLNTEAFF	TGTGCCAGCAGTCCCCACGGGCACCTGAACACTGAAGCTTTCTTT	.	TRBJ1-1	TRBV25-1	once
CATGGTSTQYF	TGTGCCACAGGCGGGACATCTACGCAGTATTTT	.	TRBJ2-3	TRBV6-5	.
CASSRETGLTEAFF	TGCGCCAGCAGCCGGGAGACAGGGTTGACTGAAGCTTTCTTT	TRBD1	TRBJ1-1	TRBV4-3	.
CASSLSGADYGYTF	TGTGCCAGCAGCCTATCCGGAGCCGACTATGGCTACACCTTC	.	TRBJ1-2	TRBV7-9	.
CASSEGQYHRGGYTF	TGTGCCAGCAGTGAGGGACAATACCATCGGGGTGGCTACACCTTC	.	TRBJ1-2	TRBV6-1	.
CSGLTGSYEQYF	TGCAGCGGTCTGACTGGCTCCTACGAGCAGTACTTC	.	TRBJ2-7	TRBV29-1	.
CASSQEFGGTYEQYF	TGCGCCAGCAGCCAAGAATTCGGGGGCACCTACGAGCAGTACTTC	.	TRBJ2-7	TRBV4-3	.
CASSRGFGETQYF	TGTGCCAGCAGCCGGGGTTTTGGGGAGACCCAGTACTTC	.	TRBJ2-5	TRBV7-2	.
CASRMTGGAGQPQHF	TGTGCCAGCAGAATGACAGGGGGCGCGGGGCAGCCCCAGCATTTT	TRBD1	TRBJ1-5	TRBV6-5	.
CASRRTGDDTQYF	TGTGCCAGCAGACGAACAGGGGACGATACGCAGTATTTT	TRBD1	TRBJ2-3	TRBV25-1	.
CASRQLSTDTQYF	TGTGCCAGCAGGCAGTTAAGCACAGATACGCAGTATTTT	.	TRBJ2-3	TRBV6-5	.
CACRPGQGSEKLFF	TGCGCCTGCCGACCGGGACAGGGAAGTGAAAAACTGTTTTTT	TRBD1	TRBJ1-4	TRBV5-1	.
CASSVGADGYTF	TGTGCCAGCAGTGTGGGGGCTGATGGCTACACCTTC	.	TRBJ1-2	TRBV6-6	few
CATSRENLETGSLGIQTGELFF	TGTGCCACCAGCAGAGAAAACCTTGAGACAGGGAGTTTGGGGATACAAACCGGGGAGCTGTTTTTT	TRBD1	TRBJ2-2	TRBV15	.
CASSETGGGTEAFF	TGTGCCAGCAGTGAGACAGGGGGAGGCACTGAAGCTTTCTTT	TRBD1	TRBJ1-1	TRBV6-5	.
CASREGALNYGYTF	TGTGCCAGCAGGGAAGGAGCCCTTAACTATGGCTACACCTTC	.	TRBJ1-2	TRBV6-1	.
CASSRGDNSNQPQHF	TGTGCCAGCTCACGTGGGGACAATAGCAATCAGCCCCAGCATTTT	.	TRBJ1-5	TRBV18	.
CASSEPASWILTSGSYNEQFF	TGTGCCAGCAGTGAACCCGCTTCTTGGATTCTTACTAGCGGCTCCTACAATGAGCAGTTCTTC	TRBD2	TRBJ2-1	TRBV6-1	.
CASSPNVGRETQYF	TGTGCCAGCAGCCCGAATGTGGGGCGGGAGACCCAGTACTTC	.	TRBJ2-5	TRBV7-2	once